Listed below are T cell receptor beta chains from one sample, sequenced in a study of blood T cell repertoires in COVID-19. Here immunoSEQ multiplex PCR was the method, and the copy in TCRdb shows in-frame clones only, minus some. Here the sample spans around 300,000 clones, 90% being singletons. Material: peripheral blood. These receptors were taken from a woman in her 30s with COVID-19, enrolled during active disease. Each CDR3 is given with its conserved first and last residue. The D gene is left open where the match is weak. Clone size is not always given. Where it is, it says once, few, many or a class for expanded clones.

TRBV14	.	.	TRBJ2-7	CASSQEVGGDEQYF	TGTGCCAGCAGCCAAGAGGTAGGGGGAGACGAGCAGTACTTC
TRBV12-3/TRBV12-4	.	.	TRBJ2-2	CASSLVEGRELFF	TGTGCCAGCAGTCTGGTTGAGGGAAGGGAGCTGTTTTTT
TRBV12-5	TRBD1	.	TRBJ2-3	CASGTTDRVTDTQYF	TGTGCTAGTGGAACCACAGACAGGGTAACAGATACGCAGTATTTT
TRBV27	.	.	TRBJ2-1	CASSAGTLSYNEQFF	TGTGCCAGCAGTGCCGGGACTCTGTCCTACAATGAGCAGTTCTTC
TRBV6-5	TRBD1	.	TRBJ1-5	CATTGGAGQPQHF	TGTGCCACCACAGGGGGCGCGGGACAGCCCCAGCATTTT
TRBV6-2/TRBV6-3	.	.	TRBJ2-3	CASSYHPAGLTTDTQYF	TGTGCCAGCAGTTACCACCCGGCGGGGCTTACAACAGATACGCAGTATTTT
TRBV5-1	TRBD2	.	TRBJ2-7	CASSFGLAGGPGDEQYF	TGCGCCAGCAGCTTTGGACTAGCGGGAGGGCCGGGGGACGAGCAGTACTTC
TRBV6-4	TRBD1	.	TRBJ2-7	CASSRLTGGYEQYF	TGTGCCAGCAGTCGACTGACAGGGGGTTACGAGCAGTACTTC
TRBV6-5	TRBD1	.	TRBJ1-5	CASADRALQPQHF	TGTGCCAGCGCAGACAGGGCTTTGCAGCCCCAGCATTTT
TRBV3-1/TRBV3-2	.	.	TRBJ2-3	CASSPLGADTQYF	TGTGCCAGCAGCCCATTAGGGGCAGATACGCAGTATTTT
TRBV7-2	.	.	TRBJ2-2	CASSLEGAALGEAGELFF	TGTGCCAGCAGCTTAGAGGGGGCGGCTCTAGGGGAGGCCGGGGAGCTGTTTTTT
TRBV5-4	.	.	TRBJ2-7	CASSSGRNYEQYF	TGTGCCAGCAGCTCGGGTCGAAACTACGAGCAGTACTTC
TRBV28	.	.	TRBJ2-2	CASSPLLANTGELFF	TGTGCCAGCAGTCCTCTCCTAGCCAACACCGGGGAGCTGTTTTTT
TRBV9	.	.	TRBJ2-1	CASSVASVDEQFF	TGTGCCAGCAGCGTAGCGAGTGTAGATGAGCAGTTCTTC
TRBV4-1	TRBD1	.	TRBJ2-2	CASSQSGQPNTGELFF	TGCGCCAGCAGCCAATCGGGACAGCCAAACACCGGGGAGCTGTTTTTT
TRBV7-2	TRBD1	.	TRBJ1-5	CASSLGDSYQPQHF	TGTGCCAGCAGCTTAGGGGACAGCTATCAGCCCCAGCATTTT
TRBV6-4	.	.	TRBJ1-4	CASPDTLAYEKLFF	TGTGCCAGCCCCGACACCCTAGCGTATGAAAAACTGTTTTTT
TRBV6-1	TRBD2	.	TRBJ2-2	CASSAGLAGGSGELFF	TGTGCCAGCAGTGCGGGACTAGCGGGAGGTTCCGGGGAGCTGTTTTTT
TRBV7-9	TRBD2	.	TRBJ2-7	CASSLPTAGVGEQYF	TGTGCCAGCAGCTTACCCACAGCGGGAGTGGGAGAGCAGTACTTC
TRBV6-5	TRBD1	few	TRBJ1-2	CASSTGTGPYGYTF	TGTGCCAGCAGTACCGGGACAGGCCCCTATGGCTACACCTTC
TRBV28	TRBD2	.	TRBJ2-5	CASSSTLAGEGETQYF	TGTGCCAGCAGTTCCACTCTAGCGGGAGAAGGGGAGACCCAGTACTTC
TRBV10-3	.	.	TRBJ1-6	CAAATVDNSPLHF	TGTGCCGCCGCGACTGTTGATAATTCACCCCTCCACTTT
TRBV28	TRBD1	.	TRBJ2-7	CASRLGTGRYEQYF	TGTGCCAGCAGACTAGGGACAGGGCGGTACGAGCAGTACTTC
TRBV4-1	TRBD1	.	TRBJ2-1	CASSVTGDNEQFF	TGCGCCAGCAGCGTAACAGGGGACAATGAGCAGTTCTTC
TRBV2	TRBD2	.	TRBJ2-7	CASRPGLAGVGEQYF	TGTGCCAGCAGGCCGGGACTAGCGGGAGTAGGGGAGCAGTACTTC
TRBV6-1	.	.	TRBJ1-1	CASSEAGGPPEAFF	TGTGCCAGCAGTGAAGCGGGAGGGCCCCCTGAAGCTTTCTTT
TRBV14	TRBD2	.	TRBJ2-1	CASSRPPGLAGGDEQFF	TGTGCCAGCAGCCGCCCTCCGGGACTAGCGGGAGGCGATGAGCAGTTCTTC
TRBV7-3	.	.	TRBJ2-5	CASSQRGKTDVQETQYF	TGTGCCAGCAGCCAAAGGGGTAAAACAGACGTCCAAGAGACCCAGTACTTC
TRBV30	TRBD2	.	TRBJ2-7	CAWSGGGLAEPYEQYF	TGTGCCTGGAGTGGAGGGGGACTAGCGGAACCCTACGAGCAGTACTTC
TRBV12-3/TRBV12-4	.	.	TRBJ1-3	CASSFSSGNTIYF	TGTGCCAGCAGTTTCTCCTCTGGAAACACCATATATTTT
TRBV9	TRBD1	.	TRBJ2-7	CASSPHSTGTGTYEQYF	TGTGCCAGCTCTCCACATTCAACCGGGACAGGGACCTACGAGCAGTACTTC
TRBV5-8	TRBD2	.	TRBJ2-6	CASSLRDYLGSGANVLTF	TGTGCCAGCAGCCTCCGGGACTACCTAGGCTCTGGGGCCAACGTCCTGACTTTC
TRBV19	.	.	TRBJ1-1	CASSIETGRNTEAFF	TGTGCCAGTAGTATTGAGACAGGAAGGAACACTGAAGCTTTCTTT
TRBV9	TRBD2	.	TRBJ2-3	CASSVTSRDTQYF	TGTGCCAGCAGCGTGACTAGCAGAGATACGCAGTATTTT
TRBV30	TRBD1	.	TRBJ1-6	CAWSGQGSPLHF	TGTGCCTGGAGTGGACAGGGTTCACCCCTCCACTTT
TRBV6-5	.	.	TRBJ2-3	CASTRGDTQYF	TGTGCCAGCACCCGAGGGGATACGCAGTATTTT
TRBV24-1	TRBD2	.	TRBJ2-7	CATSDSRSSGAYEQYF	TGTGCCACCAGTGATTCCCGTTCTAGCGGAGCCTACGAGCAGTACTTC
TRBV5-1	.	.	TRBJ2-7	CASRKTDSYEQYF	TGCGCCAGCAGGAAGACAGATTCCTACGAGCAGTACTTC
TRBV28	TRBD1	.	TRBJ1-4	CASSPPTGGAEKLFF	TGTGCCAGCAGTCCTCCAACAGGGGGAGCTGAAAAACTGTTTTTT
TRBV5-8	.	.	TRBJ2-4	CASSLEGGVNIQYF	TGTGCCAGCAGCTTAGAAGGGGGTGTAAACATTCAGTACTTC
TRBV5-1	TRBD1	.	TRBJ1-2	CASSSGTGYAGYTF	TGCGCCAGCAGCTCCGGGACAGGATACGCCGGCTACACCTTC
TRBV5-5	TRBD1	.	TRBJ2-6	CASSLHAGGPGANVLTF	TGTGCCAGCAGCTTGCATGCAGGGGGCCCTGGGGCCAACGTCCTGACTTTC
TRBV30	.	.	TRBJ1-5	CALAGGGQPQHF	TGTGCTCTGGCGGGGGGCGGACAGCCCCAGCATTTT
TRBV29-1	TRBD1	.	TRBJ2-6	CSVTPRGQGANVLTF	TGCAGCGTCACACCTAGGGGGCAAGGGGCCAACGTCCTGACTTTC
TRBV9	TRBD1	.	TRBJ1-2	CASSPREGGTGANYGYTF	TGTGCCAGCAGCCCGAGGGAAGGTGGGACAGGGGCCAACTATGGCTACACCTTC
TRBV4-3	.	.	TRBJ2-6	CASSQVETLRAGANVLTF	TGCGCCAGCAGCCAAGTTGAGACACTTCGAGCTGGGGCCAACGTCCTGACTTTC
TRBV2	TRBD2	few	TRBJ2-2	CASSGLAGNTGELFF	TGTGCCAGCAGTGGACTAGCGGGAAACACCGGGGAGCTGTTTTTT
TRBV3-1/TRBV3-2	.	once	TRBJ1-2	CASSWADRQKGYTF	TGTGCCAGCAGCTGGGCGGACAGACAGAAAGGCTACACCTTC
TRBV6-6	.	.	TRBJ1-1	CASSYSKLGRAFF	TGTGCCAGCAGTTACTCGAAATTGGGGAGAGCTTTCTTT
TRBV27	TRBD2	few	TRBJ2-1	CASSPQTSWSYNEQFF	TGTGCCAGCAGCCCTCAGACTAGCTGGTCCTACAATGAGCAGTTCTTC
TRBV20-1	.	.	TRBJ2-7	CSSRSEYEQYF	TGCAGCTCTCGTAGCGAATACGAGCAGTACTTC
TRBV18	.	.	TRBJ2-7	CASSPGQANEQYF	TGTGCCAGCTCACCTGGACAAGCGAACGAGCAGTACTTC